A selection of T cell receptor beta chains follows, all from one sample in a study of regulatory T cells in long-lasting Graves disease. TCRdb fed the multiplex PCR reads into MiXCR, producing one record per CDR3 protein. The data show a few hundred thousand distinct CDR3 sequences, with about 25% seen just once and over 25% held by the top ten. The sample in question was peripheral blood mononuclear cells (PBMCs), obtained when the disease was refractory, from a patient treated with antithyroid drugs. These receptors were taken from a female donor with Graves disease. The CDR3 runs from the conserved cysteine through the conserved F or W. D genes are given only for firm matches. Size values are once, few and many counts, or a class for expanded clones, and some rows have none.

size: NA
D: TRBD2
J: TRBJ2-7
length: 14
V: TRBV20-1
DNA: TGCAGTGCCAGTAGTACCGCTAGCGGCTACGAGCAGTACTTC
CDR3: CSASSTASGYEQYF

size: NA
D: TRBD1
J: TRBJ1-5
length: 17
V: TRBV19
DNA: TGTGCCAGTAGTATAGATCCCTCAGGACAGGGCTATCAGCCCCAGCATTTT
CDR3: CASSIDPSGQGYQPQHF

size: NA
D: TRBD1
J: TRBJ1-5
length: 13
V: TRBV30
DNA: TGTGCCTGGAGTGTGACAGGGGAACAGCCCCAGCATTTT
CDR3: CAWSVTGEQPQHF

size: NA
D: NA
J: TRBJ2-1
length: 11
V: TRBV7-2
DNA: TGTGCCAGCGGGGAGTGGAATGAGCAGTTCTTC
CDR3: CASGEWNEQFF

size: few
D: TRBD2
J: TRBJ2-2
length: 16
V: TRBV10-3
DNA: TGTGCCATCAGTGGGGTGGGGGAGGGCAGGACCGGGGAGCTGTTTTTT
CDR3: CAISGVGEGRTGELFF

size: few
D: NA
J: TRBJ1-5
length: 13
V: TRBV9
DNA: TGTGCCAGCAGCGTTTCTGGTCATCAGCCCCAGCATTTT
CDR3: CASSVSGHQPQHF

size: few
D: TRBD2
J: TRBJ2-7
length: 17
V: TRBV27
DNA: TGTGCCAGCAGTCACCGTGGGGCTAGCGGGAGTCAAGACGAGCAGTACTTC
CDR3: CASSHRGASGSQDEQYF

size: NA
D: NA
J: TRBJ2-7
length: 12
V: TRBV7-9
DNA: TGTGCCAGCAGCTTAACGACCTCCGAGCAGTACTTC
CDR3: CASSLTTSEQYF

size: few
D: NA
J: TRBJ2-6
length: 17
V: TRBV10-3
DNA: TGTGCCATCACATCTAACCAGTTGAGCTCTGGGGCCAACGTCCTGACTTTC
CDR3: CAITSNQLSSGANVLTF

size: few
D: NA
J: TRBJ1-5
length: 16
V: TRBV28
DNA: TGTGCCAGCAGTTTCGGGGTACCCGGGAACCATCAGCCCCAGCATTTT
CDR3: CASSFGVPGNHQPQHF

size: few
D: NA
J: TRBJ1-5
length: 15
V: TRBV6-2/TRBV6-3
DNA: TGTGCCAGCAGTGGCACTGTGGACGGCAATCAGCCCCAGCATTTT
CDR3: CASSGTVDGNQPQHF

size: NA
D: TRBD2
J: TRBJ2-5
length: 15
V: TRBV7-9
DNA: TGTGCCAGCAGCTCCCTACTAGCGGAACAAGAGACCCAGTACTTC
CDR3: CASSSLLAEQETQYF

size: few
D: TRBD2
J: TRBJ2-7
length: 16
V: TRBV11-2
DNA: TGTGCCAGCAGCCCCCCCCTGGTCGCGGGAGCTAAGAAGCAGTACTTC
CDR3: CASSPPLVAGAKKQYF

size: NA
D: TRBD1
J: TRBJ1-2
length: 15
V: TRBV28
DNA: TGTGCCAGCAGTTTGGGGACAGGGGGCTTCGCTGGCTACACCTTC
CDR3: CASSLGTGGFAGYTF

size: NA
D: TRBD1
J: TRBJ1-1
length: 14
V: TRBV4-1
DNA: TGCGCCAGCAGCCAGAGACAGGGGGCCGCTGAAGCTTTCTTT
CDR3: CASSQRQGAAEAFF

size: NA
D: NA
J: TRBJ2-2
length: 14
V: TRBV7-3
DNA: TGTGCCAGCAGCTTAGGCCAACCCCCCGGGGAGCTGTTTTTT
CDR3: CASSLGQPPGELFF

size: many
D: NA
J: TRBJ1-4
length: 14
V: TRBV2
DNA: TGTGCCAGCAGTGAAGCTCGGACTAACGAAAAACTGTTTTTT
CDR3: CASSEARTNEKLFF

size: NA
D: NA
J: TRBJ2-5
length: 16
V: TRBV6-1
DNA: TGTGCCAGCAGTCCCTCGGACCTTCAGGCCCAAGAGACCCAGTACTTC
CDR3: CASSPSDLQAQETQYF

size: few
D: NA
J: TRBJ1-1
length: 13
V: TRBV25-1
DNA: TGTGCCAGCAGAGGTTTAGAGTTGCTTGAAGCTTTCTTT
CDR3: CASRGLELLEAFF

size: many
D: TRBD1
J: TRBJ2-5
length: 14
V: TRBV11-2
DNA: TGTGCCAGCAGCCCATGGACAGGGATAGAGACCCAGTACTTC
CDR3: CASSPWTGIETQYF